Each of the 26 T cell receptor beta chains below was sequenced from the same sample in a study of blood T cell repertoires in COVID-19 (dated by TCRdb to the early 2020s). Library prep was done by the immunoSEQ multiplex PCR assay. Held by TCRdb, this immuneACCESS table contains in-frame sequences only and omits some clones. Under half of the omission traces to an unresolved V gene where checked; the cause of the rest is unknown. The sample has 400,000 to 500,000 clones on record, over 75% of them singletons. Of the sample, approximately 1.5% falls within the top ten clones. The sequencing sample was made of PBMCs or T cells enriched from blood (not recorded which). The receptor set was obtained from a woman between 18 and 30 years old who had been exposed to COVID-19.

This sequence joins TRBV27 and TRBJ1-1, with a possible D match to TRBD1 (6 bases). V lost 2 bases and J 0 bases, leaving 10 bases between the germline ends. Germline V gene lookup returns CDR1 MNHEY and CDR2 SMNVEV (reference sequence). The CDR3 length is 15 residues. The CDR3 DNA reads as TGTGCCAGCAGTTTACAGGGGAGGGTGAACACTGAAGCTTTCTTT. This codes for CASSLQGRVNTEAFF.

This chain uses TRBV20-1 with TRBJ2-2; TRBD2 matches at 15 bases. The CDR3 totals 18 residues. The V gene's germline CDR1 is DFQATT and CDR2 SNEGSKA (reference sequence). With V trimmed by 3 bases and J by 5 bases, 10 bases remained unmatched. The CDR3 loop reads CSASSGTSGRRKTGELFF. The CDR3 bases are TGCAGTGCTAGTTCCGGGACTAGCGGGAGGAGAAAGACCGGGGAGCTGTTTTTT.

The sample holds one count of this clone. The CDR3 region has the DNA TGTGCCAGCAGGATCAGTGAACAGCCCCAGCATTTT. It yields the protein CASRISEQPQHF. The V call is TRBV6-5, the J call TRBJ1-5; D remains ambiguous. This CDR3 comprises 12 residues. From germline, CDR1 is MNHEY and CDR2 SVGAGI. V shed 6 bases and J shed 7 bases, with 10 bases lying between them.

A remark on this clone: This sample includes further DNA sequences coding for the same CDR3. V gene TRBV27 combines with J gene TRBJ2-1, with 11 bases lining up with TRBD2. J gave up 1 base and V 5 bases, and 1 base lay outside the gene matches. The germline V gene has CDR1 MNHEY and CDR2 SMNVEV (reference sequence). This CDR3 is 15 amino acids long. CDR3 in amino acids: CASSTSGGSYNEQFF. For the CDR3, the DNA is TGTGCCAGCAGTACTAGCGGGGGTTCCTACAATGAGCAGTTCTTC.

A single count supports this clone. The V call is TRBV19, the J call TRBJ2-3; 8 nucleotides align to TRBD2. V lost 5 bases and J lost 5; bases outside the gene matches: 9. The germline V gene has CDR1 LNHDA and CDR2 SQIVND (reference sequence). The CDR3 runs 15 residues. The CDR3 spells CASSGGSGRLDTQYF. The DNA of the CDR3 is TGTGCCAGTAGTGGGGGGAGCGGGAGATTAGATACGCAGTATTTT.

V usage is TRBV11-3 and J usage is TRBJ2-2; D unresolved. The germline CDR1 and CDR2 sequences are SGHNT and YENEEA. V lost 7 bases and J lost 5, with 11 bases in between. The CDR3 extends over 13 amino acids. CDR3 coding DNA: TGTGCCAGCAAAAGTGCGCGGACCGGGGAGCTGTTTTTT. Its translation is CASKSARTGELFF.

This chain joins TRBV7-2 and TRBJ2-1; 11 bases align to TRBD2. The CDR3 has 18 amino acids. V was pared by 5 bases and J by 9 bases, with 18 bases of the junction left unmatched. From germline, CDR1 is SGHTA and CDR2 FQGNSA. CDR3 protein: CASSPVAGGLVGGSEQFF. The CDR3 nucleotides read TGTGCCAGCAGCCCTGTAGCGGGGGGGTTGGTAGGTGGGAGTGAGCAGTTCTTC.

The J gene is TRBJ2-7, the V gene TRBV27, with 7 bases identical to TRBD1. Germline CDR1 and CDR2: MNHEY and SMNVEV (reference sequence). This CDR3 has 15 residues. The V segment lost 3 bases and the J segment 4 bases; nucleotides outside the gene matches: 9. CDR3 residues: CASSFAGGATYEQYF. The CDR3, as DNA: TGTGCCAGCAGTTTTGCAGGGGGTGCGACGTACGAGCAGTACTTC.

J is TRBJ1-5 and V is TRBV18, with D unresolved. Trimming removed 4 bases from V and 4 bases from J, with 11 bases in between. Germline values: CDR1 KGHSH, CDR2 LQKENI. The CDR3 contains 14 residues. The CDR3 DNA reads TGTGCCAGCTCACTGTCCCACGGGAATCAGCCCCAGCATTTT. Translating it yields CASSLSHGNQPQHF.

V usage is TRBV29-1 and J usage is TRBJ2-3; 7 bases fit TRBD1. Looked up from germline, CDR1 is SQVTM and CDR2 is ANQGSEA. The CDR3 has 15 residues. With 6 bases clipped from V and 0 bases from J, the junction kept 9 bases outside the gene matches. CDR3 loop: CSVSPKGQSTDTQYF. In nucleotides, the CDR3 is TGCAGCGTCAGCCCCAAGGGACAGAGCACAGATACGCAGTATTTT.

The genes are TRBV28 and TRBJ2-6; TRBD2 might be the D (6 bases). The V and J ends lost 10 bases and 0 bases respectively, with 10 bases between them. This CDR3 region has 14 residues. Per germline, CDR1 MDHEN and CDR2 SYDVKM. The CDR3 sequence: CATGDGSGANVLTF. The CDR3 region has the DNA TGTGCCACGGGAGATGGCTCTGGGGCCAACGTCCTGACTTTC.

V gene TRBV4-3 combines with J gene TRBJ2-7, with 11 bases that match TRBD1. With V trimmed by 0 bases and J by 2 bases, 6 bases remained unmatched. CDR3 length: 17 residues. The germline V gene encodes CDR1 LGHNA and CDR2 YSLEER. The DNA of the CDR3 is TGCGCCAGCAGCCAAGATACCGCGGGACAGGGGGCCTACGAGCAGTACTTC. Its translation: CASSQDTAGQGAYEQYF.

The rearrangement links TRBV12-3 or TRBV12-4 to TRBJ1-5, with no clear D. The CDR3 loop spans 13 amino acids. The germline V and J ends were trimmed by 5 bases and 5 bases, with 10 bases remaining between them. The CDR3 DNA reads TGTGCCAGCAGTCCTAGAAATGATCAGCCCCAGCATTTT. Amino acids: CASSPRNDQPQHF.

This clone appeared once. The chain couples TRBV4-3 to TRBJ1-3; unclear D gene. This CDR3 comprises 15 residues. V was pared by 1 base and J by 0 bases, with 7 bases between. Germline CDR1 and CDR2: LGHNA and YSLEER. CDR3: CASSQVFLSGNTIYF. CDR3 coding DNA: TGCGCCAGCAGCCAAGTGTTTCTCTCTGGAAACACCATATATTTT.

The chain couples TRBV4-1 to TRBJ2-3; D is possibly TRBD1 (5 bases). The V and J ends lost 1 base and 0 bases respectively, with 14 bases between them. CDR1 is MGHRA, CDR2 YSYEKL, per germline. This CDR3 has 17 amino acids. The CDR3 DNA is TGCGCCAGCAGCCAAGTGGCAGGGCATATGAGCACAGATACGCAGTATTTT. Amino acids: CASSQVAGHMSTDTQYF.

This clone was detected only once. This chain connects TRBV28 to TRBJ1-4; 9 bases agree with TRBD1. V was pared by 5 bases and J by 5 bases, with 3 bases of the junction left unmatched. CDR1 is MDHEN and CDR2 is SYDVKM in the germline V gene. CDR3 size: 14 residues. CDR3 sequence reads: CASSDGTGNEKLFF. DNA for the CDR3: TGTGCCAGCAGTGACGGGACAGGGAATGAAAAACTGTTTTTT.

The rearrangement links TRBV4-3 to TRBJ1-2; TRBD1 agrees at 9 bases. This CDR3 spans 16 amino acids. J lost 8 bases, V lost 5 bases, and 15 bases had no gene match. The germline gives CDR1 LGHNA, CDR2 YSLEER. CDR3: CASSLESTGGLWGYTF. The CDR3 coding sequence is TGCGCCAGCAGCTTAGAATCCACAGGGGGCTTGTGGGGCTACACCTTC.

The chain combines TRBV4-2 with TRBJ1-2, with D possibly being TRBD1 (6 bases). The CDR3 extends over 17 amino acids. V was pared by 3 bases and J by 2 bases, with 19 bases between. Germline V gene lookup returns CDR1 LGHNA and CDR2 YNFKEQ. CDR3 sequence (DNA): TGTGCCAGCAGCCATCCCACAACCATACAGGGAAACTATGGCTACACCTTC. Translation: CASSHPTTIQGNYGYTF.

The V gene is TRBV28, the J gene TRBJ2-7, with TRBD2 matching 7 bases. CDR3 size: 15 residues. Germline V lookup: CDR1 MDHEN, CDR2 SYDVKM. Losses at the gene ends were 3 bases for V and 3 bases for J; bases not matched to a gene: 8. The CDR3 loop reads CASSLGGAGYYEQYF. CDR3 DNA: TGTGCCAGCAGTTTGGGTGGAGCGGGGTACTACGAGCAGTACTTC.

The chain has TRBV5-1 and TRBJ2-1; 10 nucleotides match TRBD2. Trimming cost V 2 bases and J 4 bases; bases outside gene matches: 3. The germline CDR1 and CDR2 sequences are SGHRS and YFSETQ. CDR3 size: 15 residues. CDR3 sequence: CASSLLAGIYNEQFF. CDR3 nucleotides: TGCGCCAGCAGCTTACTAGCGGGGATTTACAATGAGCAGTTCTTC. The variable domain in full, completed from reference TRBV5-1 and TRBJ2-1, reads KAGVTQTPRYLIKTRGQQVTLSCSPISGHRSVSWYQQTPGQGLQFLFEYFSETQRNKGNFPGRFSGRQFSNSRSEMNVSTLELGDSALYLCASSLLAGIYNEQFFGPGTRLTVL.

This clone was counted a single time. The chain employs TRBV2 and TRBJ2-7, with TRBD2 identical over 10 bases. Germline values: CDR1 SNHLY, CDR2 FYNNEI. The CDR3 length is 19 residues. J lost 1 base, V lost 4 bases, and 16 bases had no gene match. CDR3 in DNA: TGTGCCAGCAGTGTTAACAACATTCGCGGACTAGCGGCTTCCTACGAGCAGTACTTC. Protein: CASSVNNIRGLAASYEQYF.

The chain links TRBV11-2 to TRBJ1-2, with 7 bases identical to TRBD1. Per germline, CDR1 SGHAT and CDR2 FQNNGV. The CDR3 is made up of 13 amino acids. V lost 5 bases to trimming and J lost 4 bases; unmatched junction nucleotides: 4. The CDR3 reads CASSMTGSYGYTF. CDR3 coding DNA: TGTGCCAGCAGCATGACAGGGTCCTATGGCTACACCTTC.

V usage is TRBV28 and J usage is TRBJ2-3; D unclear. The germline V gene encodes CDR1 MDHEN and CDR2 SYDVKM. The ends were cut back, 8 bases at V and 0 bases at J, with 15 bases in the middle. This CDR3 comprises 15 residues. The CDR3 bases are TGTGCCAGCCCCCCGGCGGTACTTAGCACAGATACGCAGTATTTT. Translating gives CASPPAVLSTDTQYF. The complete variable domain, with remaining parts taken from reference TRBV28 and TRBJ2-3, reads DVKVTQSSRYLVKRTGEKVFLECVQDMDHENMFWYRQDPGLGLRLIYFSYDVKMKEKGDIPEGYSVSREKKERFSLILESASTNQTSMYLCASPPAVLSTDTQYFGPGTRLTVL.

This clone was picked up a small number of times. V is TRBV7-2 and J is TRBJ1-5; 7 bases fit TRBD1. Trimming took 8 bases from V and 4 from J; bases not matched to a gene: 2. CDR1 SGHTA and CDR2 FQGNSA come from the germline V gene. The CDR3 has 12 residues. DNA for the CDR3: TGTGCCAGCCGACAGGGAAATCAGCCCCAGCATTTT. Its protein product is CASRQGNQPQHF.

The gene calls are TRBV7-3 and TRBJ2-5; 8 bases fit TRBD1. Germline lookup yields CDR1 SGHTA and CDR2 FQGTGA. CDR3 length equals 14 residues. V shed 5 bases, J shed 5 bases, and the junction held 7 bases outside the gene matches. The CDR3 region is CASSRTGSKETQYF. DNA of the CDR3: TGTGCCAGCAGCCGGACAGGGTCCAAGGAGACCCAGTACTTC.

The chain couples TRBV7-3 to TRBJ2-1; TRBD2 matches at 7 bases. The CDR3 has 16 residues. V lost 5 bases to trimming and J lost 1 base; unmatched junction nucleotides: 8. Per germline, CDR1 SGHTA and CDR2 FQGTGA. CDR3 region: CASSPLSGGSYNEQFF. The CDR3, as DNA: TGTGCCAGCAGCCCGCTTTCGGGGGGATCCTACAATGAGCAGTTCTTC.